These 26 T cell receptor beta chains were all obtained from the same sample, sequenced in a study of a mutant IDH1 vaccine in newly diagnosed glioma. Antigens for these TCRs are unknown. Measured with immunoSEQ multiplex PCR; TCRdb has only the in-frame clones, and not every one. The sample holds about 40,000 clones, around 83% seen once. Time point given: week 35, safety follow-up. One vaccine dose held 300 ug of mutant IDH1 20-mer peptide and came with topical imiquimod. The sequencing here drew on PBMCs, taken from a glioma patient whose treatment included an IDH1 peptide vaccine. These receptors were collected from a woman aged 50 to 60 with glioma.

The chain has TRBV7-9 and TRBJ2-3; 7 bases are a match to TRBD2. This CDR3 has 13 residues. Looked up from germline, CDR1 is SEHNR and CDR2 is FQNEAQ (reference sequence). Trimming cost V 6 bases and J 11 bases; bases outside gene matches: 11. As DNA, the CDR3 is TGTGCCAGCAGGAGTACTAGCGATCCCCAGCAGTATTTT. This gives the protein CASRSTSDPQQYF.

As DNA, the CDR3 is TGCAGCGCCGCCGGAGGGGGGAATCGAGAAGAGACCCAGTACTTC. It specifies CSAAGGGNREETQYF. This chain links TRBV29-1 with TRBJ2-5; the D gene could be TRBD1 or TRBD2 (6 bases each). The CDR3 totals 15 residues. With 7 bases removed from V and 3 bases from J, the gap between germline ends came to 21 bases. Per germline, CDR1 SQVTM and CDR2 ANQGSEA.

The chain recombines TRBV6-6 with TRBJ1-1; tentative D call: TRBD1 (5 bases). Germline loops: CDR1 MNHNY, CDR2 SVGAGI (reference sequence). The CDR3 loop spans 14 amino acids. Trimming removed 4 bases at V and 5 bases at J, with 14 bases between. The DNA for the CDR3 is TGTGCCAGCAGTTGGTTCGCCGAGGGGACTGAAGCTTTCTTT. Protein: CASSWFAEGTEAFF.

The chain employs TRBV6-5 and TRBJ1-3; 7 nucleotides match TRBD1. The germline V gene encodes CDR1 MNHEY and CDR2 SVGAGI. The junction had 5 bases not matched to a gene; V was cut back by 4 bases and J by 5 bases. The CDR3 is made up of 14 amino acids. The CDR3 nucleotides read TGTGCCAGCAGTTCCGGGACAGCTCGAAACACCATATATTTT. It yields the protein CASSSGTARNTIYF.

The chain uses TRBV11-2 and TRBJ1-5, with a possible D match to TRBD1 (6 bases). Trimming left V 8 bases short and J 4 bases short, with 12 bases between. Germline assignment: CDR1 SGHAT and CDR2 FQNNGV. The CDR3 extends over 13 amino acids. CDR3 DNA: TGTGCCAGCGCACTAACAGGGAATCAGCCCCAGCATTTT. Its translation is CASALTGNQPQHF.

The count of this clone is one. The chain carries TRBV18 and TRBJ2-7; 7 bases are a match to TRBD2. With V trimmed by 5 bases and J by 4 bases, 5 bases remained unmatched. Germline lookup yields CDR1 KGHSH and CDR2 LQKENI. The CDR3 runs 13 residues. The DNA for the CDR3 is TGTGCCAGCTCATCGGGTAGCGGGTACGAGCAGTACTTC. It yields the protein CASSSGSGYEQYF.

The CDR3 loop reads CASSLQNQTHARSNQPQHF. CDR3 coding DNA: TGTGCCAGCAGTTTACAAAACCAAACCCACGCACGTAGCAATCAGCCCCAGCATTTT. V usage is TRBV27 and J usage is TRBJ1-5, with D hard to call. CDR1 MNHEY and CDR2 SMNVEV come from the germline V gene (reference sequence). This CDR3 has 19 residues. V was trimmed by 2 bases and J by 0 bases, leaving 20 bases between them.

The genes are TRBV7-2 and TRBJ1-2, with 7 positions matching TRBD1. Germline values: CDR1 SGHTA, CDR2 FQGNSA. V lost 3 bases and J lost 6; bases outside the gene matches: 7. The CDR3 sequence is 14 residues long. CDR3 DNA sequence: TGTGCCAGCAGCTTTTCGACAGGGAGTAATGGCTACACCTTC. Translation gives CASSFSTGSNGYTF.

This clone has a single count. V gene TRBV25-1 combines with J gene TRBJ1-2; no firm D call. Trimming cost V 1 base and J 5 bases, with 8 bases left between them. The germline gives CDR1 MGHDK, CDR2 SYGVNS. The CDR3 has 13 residues. The CDR3 region is CASSEFRAYGYTF. The DNA for the CDR3 is TGTGCCAGCAGTGAATTTAGAGCTTATGGCTACACCTTC.

This clone has more than one count but fewer than ten. The chain joins TRBV19 to TRBJ1-6, with no clear D. The germline CDR1 and CDR2 sequences are LNHDA and SQIVND (reference sequence). The CDR3 totals 15 residues. Trimming removed 4 bases at V and 7 bases at J, with 14 bases between. CDR3: CASSTPEGRNSPLHF. CDR3 DNA: TGTGCCAGTAGTACCCCAGAGGGTCGAAATTCACCCCTCCACTTT.

The V and J genes are TRBV18 and TRBJ2-7; no definite D call. The V gene's germline CDR1 is KGHSH and CDR2 LQKENI. Trimming stripped 2 bases from V and 6 bases from J, with 14 bases between. There are 14 residues in the CDR3. CDR3 nucleotides: TGTGCCAGCTCACCAACGTCCACACAACGCGAGCAGTACTTC. This sequence encodes CASSPTSTQREQYF.

The genes are TRBV19 and TRBJ1-2, with a weak D call TRBD1 (6 bases). The germline CDR1 and CDR2 sequences are LNHDA and SQIVND (reference sequence). The germline V and J ends were trimmed by 5 bases and 4 bases, with 17 bases remaining between them. The CDR3 consists of 15 residues. The CDR3 loop is CASSRRSGDSYGYTF. CDR3 nucleotides: TGTGCCAGTAGTCGACGGTCAGGGGACTCCTATGGCTACACCTTC.

The rearrangement uses TRBV27 and TRBJ1-6, with a possible D match to TRBD1 (6 bases). The CDR3 contains 15 residues. V lost 4 bases to trimming and J lost 5 bases, with 12 bases between them. Germline values: CDR1 MNHEY, CDR2 SMNVEV (reference sequence). The CDR3 nucleotides are TGTGCCAGCAGTTGGGGGGGCGCAGATAATTCACCCCTCCACTTT. Translated, it gives CASSWGGADNSPLHF.

CDR3 DNA: TGCGCCAGCAGCGACCGGACCCCTGGGGCCAATCAGCCCCAGCATTTT. Its protein product is CASSDRTPGANQPQHF. V and J are TRBV4-1 and TRBJ1-5; D is perhaps TRBD1 (5 bases). Germline assignment: CDR1 MGHRA and CDR2 YSYEKL. CDR3 length: 16 residues. Trimming left V 5 bases short and J 3 bases short, with 17 bases between.

The rearrangement joins TRBV2 to TRBJ1-4; 11 nucleotides match TRBD1. After removal of 7 bases from V and 8 bases from J, the junction contained 6 bases not matched to a gene. The CDR3 runs to 14 residues. Germline-derived CDR1 and CDR2 are SNHLY and FYNNEI. Written as DNA, the CDR3 is TGTGCCAGCACTAGGACAGGGGGCTTGGAAAAACTGTTTTTT. It encodes CASTRTGGLEKLFF.

The chain uses TRBV6-6 and TRBJ1-1; 9 positions match TRBD1. This CDR3 has 15 amino acids. In germline, CDR1 is MNHNY, CDR2 SVGAGI (reference sequence). J gave up 5 bases and V 2 bases, and 6 bases lay outside the gene matches. DNA for the CDR3: TGTGCCAGCAGTTACGATTCGGACAGGGGAACTGAAGCTTTCTTT. Translated: CASSYDSDRGTEAFF.

The chain has TRBV5-1 and TRBJ2-3; D is undetermined. Germline V gene lookup returns CDR1 SGHRS and CDR2 YFSETQ. This CDR3 spans 15 amino acids. Trimming cost V 3 bases and J 0 bases, with 11 bases left between them. In nucleotides, the CDR3 is TGCGCCAGCAGCTACCCGGGTACTAGCACAGATACGCAGTATTTT. It translates to CASSYPGTSTDTQYF.

This chain links TRBV10-3 with TRBJ1-5; D remains ambiguous. The CDR3 runs 15 residues. Germline V gene lookup returns CDR1 ENHRY and CDR2 SYGVKD. V dropped 0 bases and J dropped 2 bases, with 8 bases sitting between them. Here the CDR3 DNA reads TGTGCCATCAGTGAGTCGAGGCAGGGCAATCAGCCCCAGCATTTT. Its translation: CAISESRQGNQPQHF.

The chain employs TRBV29-1 and TRBJ1-3; no reliable D call. Trimming left V 5 bases short and J 2 bases short, with 7 bases between. Germline V gives CDR1 SQVTM, CDR2 ANQGSEA. This CDR3 is built from 12 residues. CDR3 region: CSVRVTGNTIYF. DNA of the CDR3: TGCAGCGTTCGGGTCACTGGAAACACCATATATTTT.

The chain carries TRBV6-6 and TRBJ1-6; D gene ambiguous. This CDR3 is 12 amino acids long. V lost 5 bases and J lost 10, with 9 bases in between. Germline-derived CDR1 and CDR2 are MNHNY and SVGAGI (reference sequence). The DNA of the CDR3 is TGTGCCAGCAGTCCCCGGGCGTCACCCCTCCACTTT. Its translation: CASSPRASPLHF.

The chain combines TRBV5-1 with TRBJ1-3, with 7 bases lining up with TRBD1. In germline, CDR1 is SGHRS, CDR2 YFSETQ. Unmatched junction bases numbered 6, after V lost 4 bases and J lost 2 bases. This CDR3 spans 15 amino acids. Written as DNA, the CDR3 is TGCGCCAGCAGCACACAGACAGGGACTGGAAACACCATATATTTT. This sequence encodes CASSTQTGTGNTIYF. The full variable domain, rest sourced from reference TRBV5-1 and TRBJ1-3, is KAGVTQTPRYLIKTRGQQVTLSCSPISGHRSVSWYQQTPGQGLQFLFEYFSETQRNKGNFPGRFSGRQFSNSRSEMNVSTLELGDSALYLCASSTQTGTGNTIYFGEGSWLTVV.

The chain links TRBV27 to TRBJ2-7; TRBD2 aligns across 9 bases. Germline V gene data show CDR1 as MNHEY and CDR2 as SMNVEV (reference sequence). V lost 3 bases to trimming and J lost 3 bases; unmatched junction nucleotides: 3. The CDR3 length is 14 residues. The CDR3 bases are TGTGCCAGCAGTTTCTCGCGGGGGGGCTACGAGCAGTACTTC. The encoded protein is CASSFSRGGYEQYF.

This rearrangement joins TRBV7-2 to TRBJ1-3; TRBD1 might be the D (5 bases). This CDR3 is 16 amino acids long. Trimming shortened V by 5 bases and J by 3 bases, and 17 bases separated the two germline ends. The germline V gene has CDR1 SGHTA and CDR2 FQGNSA. DNA of the CDR3: TGTGCCAGCAGCCCTAGGCATCTTGGGGGTGGAAACACCATATATTTT. Its protein is CASSPRHLGGGNTIYF.

This sequence joins TRBV5-8 and TRBJ2-3; 14 positions agree with TRBD2. This CDR3 is 16 amino acids long. After removal of 4 bases from V and 9 bases from J, the junction contained 10 bases not matched to a gene. Germline lookup yields CDR1 SGHTS and CDR2 YDEGEE. CDR3 loop: CASSRSTSGGAGTQYF. The CDR3 nucleotides are TGTGCCAGCAGCCGATCGACTAGCGGGGGGGCCGGAACGCAGTATTTT. The full variable domain, rest sourced from reference TRBV5-8 and TRBJ2-3, is EAGVTQSPTHLIKTRGQQATLRCSPISGHTSVYWYQQALGLGLQFLLWYDEGEERNRGNFPPRFSGRQFPNYSSELNVNALELEDSALYLCASSRSTSGGAGTQYFGPGTRLTVL.

This clone occurred a few times. The J gene is TRBJ2-6, the V gene TRBV10-3, with no clear D. Germline CDR1 ENHRY, CDR2 SYGVKD. This CDR3 contains 12 residues. The V gene lost 10 bases and the J gene lost 1 base, with 5 bases spanning the gap. The DNA for the CDR3 is TGTGCCACCCCGTCTGGGGCCAACGTCCTGACTTTC. This encodes CATPSGANVLTF.

This clone was found once. The CDR3 sequence is CASSWGQGFSYEQYF. The CDR3, as DNA: TGTGCCAGCAGCTGGGGACAGGGGTTTTCCTACGAGCAGTACTTC. The chain carries TRBV5-4 and TRBJ2-7, with 10 positions matching TRBD1. Germline values: CDR1 SGHNT, CDR2 YYREEE (reference sequence). This CDR3 is 15 amino acids long. With 3 bases clipped from V and 1 base from J, the junction kept 4 bases outside the gene matches.